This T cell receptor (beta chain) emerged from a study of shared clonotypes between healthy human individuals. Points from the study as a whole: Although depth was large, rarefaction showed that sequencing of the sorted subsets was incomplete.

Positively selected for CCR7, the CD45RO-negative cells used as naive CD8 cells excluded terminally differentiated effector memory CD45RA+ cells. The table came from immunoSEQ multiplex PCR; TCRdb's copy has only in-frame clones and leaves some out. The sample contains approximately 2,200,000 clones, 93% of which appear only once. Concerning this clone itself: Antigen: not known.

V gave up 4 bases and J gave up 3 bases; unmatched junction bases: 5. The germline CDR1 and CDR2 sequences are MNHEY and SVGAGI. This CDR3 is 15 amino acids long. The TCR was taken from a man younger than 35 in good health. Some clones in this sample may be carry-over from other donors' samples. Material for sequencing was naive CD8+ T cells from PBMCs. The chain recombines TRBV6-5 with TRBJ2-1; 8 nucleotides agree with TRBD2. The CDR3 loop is CASSSLLADYNEQFF. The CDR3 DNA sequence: TGTGCCAGCAGTTCATTACTAGCGGACTACAATGAGCAGTTCTTC.